One T cell receptor beta chain is described in this entry. This sample is part of a study of T cell changes during pregnancy in multiple sclerosis. CDR1 is SGHRS and CDR2 is YFSETQ in the germline V gene. V was clipped by 3 bases and J by 8 bases; unmatched bases: 3. The CDR3 sequence is 12 residues long. TCRdb's copy holds only in-frame clones and misses some; the assay was immunoSEQ multiplex PCR. The sample holds approximately 130,000 clones, 96% seen once. This clonotype was obtained from a female donor with multiple sclerosis, enrolled in a pregnancy study. The specimen was peripheral blood, collected after pregnancy. J is TRBJ1-1 and V is TRBV5-1, with 8 bases identical to TRBD1. CDR3 protein: CASSYGQGEAFF. In DNA, the CDR3 is TGCGCCAGCAGCTACGGACAGGGCGAAGCTTTCTTT. Drawing the rest from reference TRBV5-1 and TRBJ1-1, the complete variable domain is KAGVTQTPRYLIKTRGQQVTLSCSPISGHRSVSWYQQTPGQGLQFLFEYFSETQRNKGNFPGRFSGRQFSNSRSEMNVSTLELGDSALYLCASSYGQGEAFFGQGTRLTVV.